Listed below are T cell receptor beta chains from one sample, sequenced in a study of OX40 agonist ivuxolimab in advanced cancers. Libraries were prepared by immunoSEQ multiplex PCR; TCRdb keeps only in-frame clonotypes and omits some of them. This table holds fewer than 80,000 clones, 85% found once. Sequencing was performed on CD4+ or CD8+ T cells sorted from blood, taken in a trial of the OX40 agonist ivuxolimab. All receptors derive from an adult with an advanced solid tumor such as melanoma, head and neck, liver or kidney cancer. Each CDR3 is given with its conserved first and last residue. A D gene is named only where the DNA matches it firmly. Rows may omit the clone size; those that give it use once, few, many or a size class.

j_call,v_call,clone_size,d_call,cdr3_aa,cdr3_nt
TRBJ1-5,TRBV6-5,NA,NA,CASSQSPTASQHF,TGTGCCAGCAGTCAAAGCCCGACGGCCTCCCAGCATTTT
TRBJ1-6,TRBV6-1,NA,NA,CASRNPGHILTPLHF,TGTGCCAGCAGGAACCCGGGCCATATCTTGACACCCCTCCACTTT
TRBJ2-6,TRBV9,NA,TRBD1,CASSYTGTGGTGANVLTF,TGTGCCAGCAGCTACACCGGGACAGGAGGCACTGGGGCCAACGTCCTGACTTTC
TRBJ2-2,TRBV12-5,once,TRBD1,CASGITPGQGSPNTGELFF,TGTGCTAGTGGTATTACTCCGGGACAGGGAAGTCCGAACACCGGGGAGCTGTTTTTT
TRBJ2-7,TRBV2,NA,NA,CASSSGTYSYEQYF,TGTGCCAGCAGTTCTGGGACATACTCCTACGAGCAGTACTTC
TRBJ2-5,TRBV2,NA,NA,CASSGAPHFQETQYF,TGTGCCAGCAGTGGGGCACCCCACTTCCAAGAGACCCAGTACTTC
TRBJ2-5,TRBV30,NA,NA,CAWSPSETQYF,TGTGCCTGGAGTCCCTCTGAGACCCAGTACTTC
TRBJ2-3,TRBV6-5,NA,NA,CASWNPESTDTQYF,TGTGCCAGCTGGAACCCCGAGAGCACAGATACGCAGTATTTT
TRBJ1-5,TRBV7-3,few,NA,CASSLTGDQPQHF,TGTGCCAGCAGCTTAACTGGGGATCAGCCCCAGCATTTT
TRBJ2-2,TRBV5-1,NA,TRBD1,CASIETGVPGELFF,TGCGCCAGCATTGAGACAGGGGTCCCCGGGGAGCTGTTTTTT
TRBJ2-7,TRBV11-2,NA,NA,CASSLGQRRYEQYF,TGTGCCAGCAGCCTCGGACAGCGCCGGTACGAGCAGTACTTC
TRBJ2-3,TRBV11-2,NA,NA,CASSLDGSTDTQYF,TGTGCCAGCAGCTTAGACGGGAGCACAGATACGCAGTATTTT
TRBJ2-1,TRBV7-6,NA,TRBD2,CASSFLSGRVNEQFF,TGTGCCAGCAGCTTCCTTAGCGGGAGGGTAAATGAGCAGTTCTTC
TRBJ2-2,TRBV5-1,NA,NA,CASSRDLGDTGELFF,TGCGCCAGCAGTAGGGACCTGGGGGACACCGGGGAGCTGTTTTTT
TRBJ2-1,TRBV5-1,NA,TRBD1,CASSQRTGSTNEQFF,TGCGCCAGCAGCCAGAGGACAGGCAGTACCAATGAGCAGTTCTTC
TRBJ2-2,TRBV6-6,NA,TRBD2,CASSSLAANTGELFF,TGTGCCAGCAGTTCTCTAGCGGCGAACACCGGGGAGCTGTTTTTT
TRBJ2-5,TRBV28,NA,NA,CASSPTALGAQYF,TGTGCCAGCAGTCCAACAGCTCTGGGGGCCCAGTACTTC
TRBJ2-5,TRBV29-1,NA,TRBD2,CSGSRGLGRETQYF,TGCAGCGGTTCGCGGGGGTTGGGACGTGAGACCCAGTACTTC
TRBJ2-7,TRBV19,NA,NA,CASSMGSTYEQYF,TGTGCCAGTAGTATGGGGAGTACCTACGAGCAGTACTTC
TRBJ2-3,TRBV7-2,NA,TRBD1,CASSKGQGGTFSTDTQYF,TGTGCCAGCAGCAAGGGACAGGGAGGGACCTTTAGCACAGATACGCAGTATTTT
TRBJ2-1,TRBV7-3,few,NA,CASSYGSKSNEQFF,TGTGCCAGCAGCTACGGGAGTAAGTCCAATGAGCAGTTCTTC
TRBJ2-7,TRBV4-2,NA,NA,CASSQVGDYEQYF,TGTGCCAGCAGCCAAGTTGGGGACTACGAGCAGTACTTC
TRBJ1-5,TRBV19,NA,NA,CASSPPFQTRPSQHF,TGTGCCAGTAGCCCCCCTTTTCAGACGAGACCCTCCCAGCATTTT
TRBJ2-3,TRBV5-1,NA,NA,CASSPGAGSTDTQYF,TGCGCCAGCAGCCCAGGAGCCGGGTCTACAGATACGCAGTATTTT
TRBJ2-7,TRBV6-6,NA,NA,CASSGGKGVYEQYF,TGTGCCAGCAGTGGGGGTAAAGGAGTCTACGAGCAGTACTTC
TRBJ1-2,TRBV10-1,NA,NA,CASPPNYGYTF,TGCGCCAGCCCCCCCAACTATGGCTACACCTTC
TRBJ2-3,TRBV29-1,NA,TRBD2,CSVFAGGTDTQYF,TGCAGCGTTTTCGCGGGAGGGACAGATACGCAGTATTTT
TRBJ2-7,TRBV10-3,NA,NA,CAISVLFGGVGSYEQYF,TGTGCCATCAGTGTCCTCTTTGGTGGGGTGGGCTCCTACGAGCAGTACTTC
TRBJ2-5,TRBV5-4,NA,NA,CASSFLGQETQYF,TGTGCCAGCAGCTTTCTAGGACAAGAGACCCAGTACTTC
TRBJ1-5,TRBV19,NA,NA,CASSIGGTGMEQPQHF,TGTGCCAGTAGTATAGGGGGTACAGGGATGGAGCAGCCCCAGCATTTT
TRBJ2-5,TRBV13,NA,NA,CASSLVSGDTAQYF,TGTGCCAGCAGCTTAGTCTCAGGGGACACGGCCCAGTACTTC
TRBJ1-1,TRBV30,NA,NA,CAWSGPVLVAFF,TGTGCCTGGAGTGGACCGGTCCTAGTAGCTTTCTTT
TRBJ2-1,TRBV9,NA,NA,CASSVDGGVYNEQFF,TGTGCCAGCAGCGTAGATGGCGGGGTCTACAATGAGCAGTTCTTC
TRBJ1-1,TRBV7-9,NA,TRBD1,CASSLLRDRGRTEAFF,TGTGCCAGCAGCTTATTGAGGGACAGGGGGCGGACTGAAGCTTTCTTT
TRBJ2-3,TRBV6-1,few,NA,CASSDLTGVGSDTQYF,TGTGCCAGCAGTGACCTGACCGGGGTAGGGTCAGATACGCAGTATTTT
TRBJ1-5,TRBV28,NA,TRBD1,CASTVGGGAQPQHF,TGTGCCAGCACCGTGGGAGGGGGCGCCCAGCCCCAGCATTTT
TRBJ1-6,TRBV4-2,NA,NA,CASSQVPLSYNSPLHF,TGTGCCAGCAGCCAAGTCCCCCTCTCCTATAATTCACCCCTCCACTTT
TRBJ2-3,TRBV7-2,NA,NA,CASSPDYFTDTQYF,TGTGCCAGCAGCCCAGACTACTTCACAGATACGCAGTATTTT
TRBJ1-6,TRBV7-6,NA,NA,CASSLTNGPNSPLHF,TGTGCCAGCAGCTTGACAAATGGGCCCAATTCACCCCTCCACTTT
TRBJ2-7,TRBV7-2,NA,NA,CASSLVRVYEQYF,TGTGCCAGCAGCTTAGTGCGGGTATACGAGCAGTACTTC
TRBJ2-2,TRBV10-1,NA,TRBD1,CASSEGTGVTGELFF,TGCGCCAGCAGTGAGGGGACAGGTGTTACCGGGGAGCTGTTTTTT
TRBJ2-1,TRBV5-1,NA,TRBD1,CASSRGQGANNEQFF,TGCGCCAGCAGCCGGGGACAGGGGGCGAATAATGAGCAGTTCTTC
TRBJ1-2,TRBV5-1,NA,TRBD1,CASSPRGQGFPPEGYTF,TGCGCCAGCAGCCCCCGGGGACAGGGGTTTCCCCCGGAGGGCTACACCTTC
TRBJ1-1,TRBV25-1,NA,TRBD1,CASSAWDSTEAFF,TGTGCCAGCAGTGCCTGGGACAGCACTGAAGCTTTCTTT
TRBJ2-7,TRBV29-1,NA,TRBD1,CSVRRDRGPFTGEQYF,TGCAGCGTACGACGGGACAGGGGCCCTTTCACGGGTGAGCAGTACTTC